The rows below give T cell receptor beta chains drawn from one sample of a study of CD8+ T cells in alopecia areata. Sequencing used immunoSEQ multiplex PCR; TCRdb keeps in-frame clones, though not all of them. The sample yields some 150,000 clones, approximately 53% seen once. Sequences were derived from CD8+ T cells sorted from blood, sampled at week 0. The origin of the receptors is a human donor with alopecia areata. Each CDR3 is given with its conserved first and last residue. D genes are given only for firm matches. Not every row has a clone size; where given, it reads once, few, many or a size class.

V gene	clone size	J gene	D gene	CDR3 DNA	CDR3 protein
TRBV19	NA	TRBJ1-5	NA	TGTGCCAGTAGTATAGTGGGGGCCCGACAGCCCCAGCATTTT	CASSIVGARQPQHF
TRBV5-6	NA	TRBJ2-2	NA	TGTGCCAGCAGCTTGGGAGACAGACCGAACACCGGGGAGCTGTTTTTT	CASSLGDRPNTGELFF
TRBV29-1	NA	TRBJ1-2	NA	TGCAGCGTTGTCGGGGGAGATAACTATGGCTACACCTTC	CSVVGGDNYGYTF
TRBV29-1	NA	TRBJ2-1	NA	TGCAGCGCCCTGTGGGATTCGCAGTTCTTC	CSALWDSQFF
TRBV9	NA	TRBJ1-1	NA	TGTGCCAGCAGCGTAGACCCAGACAGAGGGGCTGAAGCTTTCTTT	CASSVDPDRGAEAFF
TRBV29-1	NA	TRBJ2-6	TRBD1	TGCAGCGTTCAGGGGGCGGAAAGCTCTGGGGCCAACGTCCTGACTTTC	CSVQGAESSGANVLTF
TRBV11-2	NA	TRBJ2-1	NA	TGTGCCAGCAGCTTCGGGTGGGTTGAGCAGTTCTTC	CASSFGWVEQFF
TRBV4-3	NA	TRBJ1-6	TRBD1	TGCGCCAGCAGCCAGAAGAGGACAGGGCTCAGGGGCTCCTATAATTCACCCCTCCACTTT	CASSQKRTGLRGSYNSPLHF
TRBV7-2	few	TRBJ2-1	NA	TGTGCCAGCAGCTTATTGGTCGGCAGGTACAATGAGCAGTTCTTC	CASSLLVGRYNEQFF
TRBV9	once	TRBJ2-3	NA	TGTGCCAGCAGCGTGGCCGGGACTCGCACAGATACGCAGTATTTT	CASSVAGTRTDTQYF
TRBV6-5	NA	TRBJ2-1	NA	TGTGCCAGCGGGCTAAATGAGCAGTTCTTC	CASGLNEQFF
TRBV5-1	NA	TRBJ2-1	NA	TGCGCCAGCAGCTTGGAGGGGGGCCCCTACAATGAGCAGTTCTTC	CASSLEGGPYNEQFF
TRBV6-5	NA	TRBJ1-2	TRBD1	TGTGCCAGTGGGCCTTTACAGGGGCCTAACTATGGCTACACCTTC	CASGPLQGPNYGYTF
TRBV29-1	NA	TRBJ2-7	NA	TGCAGCGTTGAATACAGGGTGGGGGAGCAGTACTTC	CSVEYRVGEQYF
TRBV7-2	NA	TRBJ2-3	NA	TGTGCCAGCAGCTTAGAGGTTCGGAGCGCAGATACGCAGTATTTT	CASSLEVRSADTQYF
TRBV4-3	NA	TRBJ2-7	NA	TGCGCCAGCAGCCAAGGCGCAGGCGAATACGAGCAGTACTTC	CASSQGAGEYEQYF
TRBV29-1	NA	TRBJ1-1	NA	TGCAGCGCTCCAGGCCCTGGCACTGAAGCTTTCTTT	CSAPGPGTEAFF
TRBV30	NA	TRBJ1-2	NA	TGTGCCTGGAGTGTAACCTCTGGCTATGGCTACACCTTC	CAWSVTSGYGYTF
TRBV5-1	NA	TRBJ1-2	NA	TGCGCCAGCAGCACAACGACAGGAGTAGCTAACTATGGCTACACCTTC	CASSTTTGVANYGYTF
TRBV29-1	NA	TRBJ2-7	NA	TGCAGCGTTATGGGGAACGAGCAGTACTTC	CSVMGNEQYF
TRBV7-9	NA	TRBJ2-3	TRBD2	TGTGCCAGCAGCTTCCCCCTAGCGGACGACACAGATACGCAGTATTTT	CASSFPLADDTDTQYF
TRBV29-1	NA	TRBJ2-2	NA	TGCAGCGTTTTCCACACCGGGGAGCTGTTTTTT	CSVFHTGELFF
TRBV30	once	TRBJ2-1	NA	TGTGCCTGCTCTAGCACCCCGTACAATGAGCAGTTCTTC	CACSSTPYNEQFF
TRBV29-1	NA	TRBJ1-1	NA	TGCAGCGCCCCGGGGAACACTGAAGCTTTCTTT	CSAPGNTEAFF
TRBV4-3	few	TRBJ2-2	TRBD1	TGCGCCAGCAGCCCAACCCGACAGGGGCTTGGGAACGGGGAGCTGTTTTTT	CASSPTRQGLGNGELFF
TRBV4-3	NA	TRBJ1-6	NA	TGCGCCAGCAGCCAAGACAGGACAGAGAATTCACCCCTCCACTTT	CASSQDRTENSPLHF
TRBV5-6	few	TRBJ1-1	NA	TGTGCCAGCAGCTTGCCAGGGCGAACTGAAGCTTTCTTT	CASSLPGRTEAFF
TRBV5-6	once	TRBJ2-2	TRBD2	TGTGCCAGCAGCTTGGTGGGACTAGGATTCGGCGGGGAGCTGTTTTTT	CASSLVGLGFGGELFF
TRBV19	NA	TRBJ2-5	NA	TGTGCCAGTAGTATCTACTTTCCTTCGGACGGTCAAGAGACCCAGTACTTC	CASSIYFPSDGQETQYF
TRBV9	NA	TRBJ2-5	NA	TGTGCCAGCTCTAGACGCGGGAACCAAGAGACCCAGTACTTC	CASSRRGNQETQYF
TRBV6-4	many	TRBJ2-3	TRBD1	TGTGCCAGCAGTGACTCAGGGGGCGCAGATACGCAGTATTTT	CASSDSGGADTQYF
TRBV11-2	NA	TRBJ1-2	NA	TGTGCCAGCAGCTTTGACTCCGGCTATGGCTACACCTTC	CASSFDSGYGYTF
TRBV19	NA	TRBJ1-5	TRBD1	TGTGCCAGTAGTTTCGACAGGGGGGGCAATCAGCCCCAGCATTTT	CASSFDRGGNQPQHF
TRBV5-1	NA	TRBJ2-2	NA	TGCGCCAGCAGAGTGAACACCGGGGAGCTGTTCTTT	CASRVNTGELFF
TRBV5-1	NA	TRBJ2-3	NA	TGCGCCAGCAGCTTGGAGGTTACAGGGATAGATACGCAGTATTTT	CASSLEVTGIDTQYF
TRBV29-1	few	TRBJ2-7	NA	TGCAGCGTTGAGGACTCCAACACCTACGAGCAGTACTTC	CSVEDSNTYEQYF
TRBV27	NA	TRBJ2-1	TRBD1	TGTGCCAGCAGTTTGACCGGGACAGGGTGGAATGAGCAGTTCTTC	CASSLTGTGWNEQFF
TRBV30	once	TRBJ1-6	NA	TGTGCCTGGAGTGCCCTCTGGACAGATTATAATTCACCCCTCCACTTT	CAWSALWTDYNSPLHF
TRBV20-1	NA	TRBJ1-3	NA	TGCAGTGCTAGAAATGGAAACACCATATATTTT	CSARNGNTIYF
TRBV7-9	few	TRBJ2-7	NA	TGTGCCAGCAGCTTGGGCAGTATTTCCTACGAGCAGTACTTC	CASSLGSISYEQYF
TRBV29-1	NA	TRBJ2-7	NA	TGCAGCGCCTTGGAAGGTACCTACGAGCAGTACTTC	CSALEGTYEQYF
TRBV14	NA	TRBJ1-2	TRBD1	TGTGCCAGCAGCCGAGACAGGGTTGGTGGCTACACCTTC	CASSRDRVGGYTF
TRBV2	few	TRBJ2-3	NA	TGTGCCAGCAGTAGCGGGGACATAGGCTCGGATACGCAGTATTTT	CASSSGDIGSDTQYF
TRBV5-6	few	TRBJ2-5	NA	TGTGCCAGCAGCCCCCCGACAGGTTCGATGGCCCAGTACTTC	CASSPPTGSMAQYF
TRBV6-6	NA	TRBJ2-7	NA	TGTGCCAGCAGTTACTCGGCGACAGTCTCCTACGAGCAGTACTTC	CASSYSATVSYEQYF
TRBV15	NA	TRBJ1-6	TRBD1	TGTGCCACCAGCGCGACAGGGTTGGGTATGGATTCACCCCTCCACTTT	CATSATGLGMDSPLHF
TRBV21-1	NA	TRBJ1-5	NA	TGTGCCAGCAGCAAAGCAATCCCAAAGAAGGGGACAGGGTACAATCAGCCCCAGCATTTT	CASSKAIPKKGTGYNQPQHF
TRBV7-3	NA	TRBJ2-7	TRBD2	TGTGCCAGCAGCGCCCCCAGGGGGACTAGCGGGGGGGCGTCCTACGAGCAGTACTTC	CASSAPRGTSGGASYEQYF
TRBV7-2	NA	TRBJ2-7	TRBD2	TGTGCCAGCAGCCCCGATACTAGCGGGGGGTGGGAGCAGTACTTC	CASSPDTSGGWEQYF
TRBV29-1	NA	TRBJ2-7	NA	TGCAGCGTTGAAGTGGCAGGGGAGGACTACGAGCAGTACTTC	CSVEVAGEDYEQYF
TRBV15	NA	TRBJ2-7	NA	TGTGCCACCAGAAAACCGGACTCGGGATCCTACGAGCAGTACTTC	CATRKPDSGSYEQYF
TRBV29-1	NA	TRBJ1-1	TRBD1	TGCAGCGTTGAGGACAGGGCCCTGGGGAACACTGAAGCTTTCTTT	CSVEDRALGNTEAFF
TRBV27	NA	TRBJ1-6	TRBD1	TGTGCCAGCAGTTTAGTAACAGGGGTAAGGAATTCACCCCTCCACTTT	CASSLVTGVRNSPLHF
TRBV9	NA	TRBJ2-7	NA	TGTGCCAGCAGCGTGGGGGCAGGGAACTACGAGCAGTACTTC	CASSVGAGNYEQYF